This paragraph covers one T cell receptor beta chain sequence. Antigen specificity is unknown. Profiling relied on immunoSEQ multiplex PCR, and the TCRdb table lists in-frame clones only, not all of them. Here the sample spans some 100,000 clones, roughly 86% being singletons. This sample was taken from a study of T cell responses to AZD1222 COVID-19 vaccine. Overall study: Second-dose intervals of approximately 4 or approximately 12 weeks were pooled. Study conclusions and caveats: Repertoires were sampled only after the peak T cell response. The breadth and depth of Spike-specific TCRs increased once two AZD1222 doses had been given. Spike was spanned by vaccine-associated CD4 TCRs, with dominance at 160-218 and 743-854.

Germline loops: CDR1 SEHNR, CDR2 FQNEAQ (reference sequence). CDR3 length: 15 residues. The V end lost 1 base, the J end lost 0 bases, and 9 bases lay between the germline ends. The source of this sequence is an adult in good health. Material: peripheral blood, obtained on day 0 of AZD1222 vaccination. The chain recombines TRBV7-9 with TRBJ1-1; no clear D. The DNA of the CDR3 is TGTGCCAGCAGCTTAGTCGGCGGAGTGAACACTGAAGCTTTCTTT. Translating gives CASSLVGGVNTEAFF.